This entry lists 9 T cell receptor beta chains sequenced from one sample in a study of identical twins. TCRdb re-called the 5' RACE reads with MiXCR, one entry per CDR3 protein. The table has 250,000 or so distinct CDR3 sequences, about 8.9% seen once. These same records also appear under a second study, on yellow fever vaccine responses in identical twins.

Sequences were obtained from CD8+ T cells sorted from blood. The receptor source for this set is a woman aged 18-29 years in good health.

This clonotype was seen many times. This sequence joins TRBV4-1 and TRBJ1-3; D gene uncertain. The V gene lost 0 bases and the J gene lost 1 base, with 7 bases spanning the gap. CDR1 is MGHRA, CDR2 YSYEKL, per germline. CDR3 length: 15 amino acids. This chain's CDR3 is CASSQDKTSGNTIYF. CDR3 DNA: TGCGCCAGCAGCCAAGATAAAACTTCTGGAAACACCATATATTTT.

This clonotype occurred a few times. V and J are TRBV29-1 and TRBJ2-2; 7 nucleotides agree with TRBD2. V lost 5 bases to trimming and J lost 6 bases; unmatched junction nucleotides: 9. The CDR3 totals 14 residues. Germline lookup yields CDR1 SQVTM and CDR2 ANQGSEA. The CDR3 bases are TGCAGCGTTCAGACGGGAGGTGGGGCCGGGGAGCTGTTTTTT. Translated: CSVQTGGGAGELFF.

This clonotype showed up just a few times. The chain joins TRBV27 to TRBJ2-7, with D maybe TRBD1 (6 bases). V was clipped by 4 bases and J by 5 bases, with 15 bases between them. Germline V gene sequence: CDR1 MNHEY, CDR2 SMNVEV (reference sequence). CDR3 length: 14 residues. CDR3 sequence: CASSWTDSGNEQYF. Written as DNA, the CDR3 is TGTGCCAGCAGTTGGACAGACTCCGGAAACGAGCAGTACTTC.

This clonotype was seen many times. V and J are TRBV6-2 or TRBV6-3 and TRBJ2-7, with TRBD2 matching over 7 bases. Germline V gene data show CDR1 as MNHEY and CDR2 as SVGEGT. V lost 5 bases and J lost 3; bases outside the gene matches: 16. The CDR3 length is 17 residues. CDR3 nucleotides: TGTGCCAGCAGTCCCCCACCAGGGCTAGCGGAAATCTACGAGCAGTACTTC. Protein product: CASSPPPGLAEIYEQYF.

This chain joins TRBV7-2 and TRBJ2-7, with D maybe TRBD2 (6 bases). The CDR3 spans 15 residues. V was trimmed by 1 base and J by 0 bases, leaving 10 bases between them. Per germline, CDR1 SGHTA and CDR2 FQGNSA. The DNA of the CDR3 is TGTGCCAGCAGCTTAGGGCGGGGACCCTCCTACGAGCAGTACTTC. Amino acids: CASSLGRGPSYEQYF.

J is TRBJ2-7 and V is TRBV5-1; D possibly corresponds to TRBD1 (5 bases). V lost 4 bases, J lost 4 bases, and 15 bases lay in between. In germline, CDR1 is SGHRS, CDR2 YFSETQ. CDR3 size: 14 residues. DNA of the CDR3: TGCGCCAGCAGCCTTGGGGCGGCCCGGTACGAGCAGTACTTC. It encodes CASSLGAARYEQYF.

J is TRBJ1-5 and V is TRBV20-1; D not resolved. The V end was cut by 2 bases, the J end by 5 bases, with 4 bases between. This CDR3 is 11 amino acids long. CDR1 DFQATT and CDR2 SNEGSKA come from the germline V gene (reference sequence). CDR3 in DNA: TGCAGTGCTAGACCCGATCAGCCCCAGCATTTT. Translating gives CSARPDQPQHF.

In its sample, this clonotype was seen many times. This chain connects TRBV7-9 to TRBJ2-1; D ambiguous. Germline V CDR1 and CDR2: SEHNR, FQNEAQ (reference sequence). Trimming removed 4 bases at V and 5 bases at J, with 6 bases between. The CDR3 extends over 12 amino acids. The CDR3 nucleotides are TGTGCCAGCAGCTCAACTCACAATGAGCAGTTCTTC. This sequence encodes CASSSTHNEQFF.

There are a few counts of this clonotype. The rearrangement uses TRBV4-3 and TRBJ2-7; D gene uncertain. The CDR3 is 14 amino acids. Germline CDR1 is LGHNA and CDR2 is YSLEER. V lost 2 bases and J lost 0, with 8 bases in between. The CDR3 coding sequence is TGCGCCAGCAGCCAAACTATGGGCTCCTACGAGCAGTACTTC. Translated: CASSQTMGSYEQYF.